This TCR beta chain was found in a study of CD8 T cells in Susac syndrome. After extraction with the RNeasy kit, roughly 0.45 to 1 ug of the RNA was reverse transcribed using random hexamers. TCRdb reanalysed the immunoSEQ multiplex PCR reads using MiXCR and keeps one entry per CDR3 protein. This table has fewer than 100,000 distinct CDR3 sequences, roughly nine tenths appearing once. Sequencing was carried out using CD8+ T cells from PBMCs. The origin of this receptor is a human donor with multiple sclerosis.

The CDR3, as DNA: TGCAGTGCAGACTCACTTCCCGGGGCAGCCCTAGAAAACATTCAGTACTTC. This codes for CSADSLPGAALENIQYF. The chain couples TRBV20-1 to TRBJ2-4; TRBD1 or TRBD2 may be the D gene (5 bases each). The CDR3 is made up of 17 amino acids. The germline gives CDR1 DFQATT, CDR2 SNEGSKA (reference sequence). Trimming left V 6 bases short and J 5 bases short, with 26 bases between.